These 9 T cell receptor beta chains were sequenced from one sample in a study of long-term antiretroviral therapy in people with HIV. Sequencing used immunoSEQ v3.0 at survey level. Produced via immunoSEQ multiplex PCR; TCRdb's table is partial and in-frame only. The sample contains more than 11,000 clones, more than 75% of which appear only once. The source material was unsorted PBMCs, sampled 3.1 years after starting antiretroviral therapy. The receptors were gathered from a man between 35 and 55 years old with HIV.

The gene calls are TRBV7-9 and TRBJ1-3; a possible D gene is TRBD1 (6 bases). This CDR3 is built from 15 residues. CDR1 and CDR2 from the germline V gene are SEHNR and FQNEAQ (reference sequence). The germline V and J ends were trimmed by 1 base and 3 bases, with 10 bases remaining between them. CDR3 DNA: TGTGCCAGCAGCTTAGTTGGGGGCTTTGGAAACACCATATATTTT. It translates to CASSLVGGFGNTIYF.

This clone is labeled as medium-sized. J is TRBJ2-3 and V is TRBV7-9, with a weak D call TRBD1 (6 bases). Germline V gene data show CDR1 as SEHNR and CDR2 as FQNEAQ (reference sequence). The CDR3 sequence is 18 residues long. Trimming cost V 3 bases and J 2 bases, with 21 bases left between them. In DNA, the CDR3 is TGTGCCAGCAGCTTGTCTCCCCCCTTGGACAGCGTCACAGATACGCAGTATTTT. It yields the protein CASSLSPPLDSVTDTQYF. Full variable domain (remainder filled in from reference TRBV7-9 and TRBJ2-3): DTGVSQNPRHKITKRGQNVTFRCDPISEHNRLYWYRQTLGQGPEFLTYFQNEAQLEKSRLLSDRFSAERPKGSFSTLEIQRTEQGDSAMYLCASSLSPPLDSVTDTQYFGPGTRLTVL.

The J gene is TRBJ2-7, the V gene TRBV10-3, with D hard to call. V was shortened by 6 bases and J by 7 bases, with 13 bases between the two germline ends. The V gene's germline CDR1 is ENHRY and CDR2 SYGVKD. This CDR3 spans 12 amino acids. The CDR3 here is CAISGSLEEQYF. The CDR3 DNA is TGTGCCATCAGCGGCAGCCTGGAGGAGCAGTACTTC.

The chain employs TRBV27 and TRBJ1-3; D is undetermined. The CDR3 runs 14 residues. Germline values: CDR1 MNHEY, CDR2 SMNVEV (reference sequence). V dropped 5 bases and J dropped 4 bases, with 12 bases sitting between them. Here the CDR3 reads CASSVQLGGNTIYF. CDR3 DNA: TGTGCCAGCAGTGTACAGCTGGGAGGAAACACCATATATTTT.

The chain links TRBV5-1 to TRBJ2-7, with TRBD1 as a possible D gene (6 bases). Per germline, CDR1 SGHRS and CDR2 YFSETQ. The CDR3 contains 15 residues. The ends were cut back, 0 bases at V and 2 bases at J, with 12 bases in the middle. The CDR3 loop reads CASSLDWTETYEQYF. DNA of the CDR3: TGCGCCAGCAGCTTGGATTGGACAGAAACCTACGAGCAGTACTTC. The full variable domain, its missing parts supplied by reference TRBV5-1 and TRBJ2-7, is KAGVTQTPRYLIKTRGQQVTLSCSPISGHRSVSWYQQTPGQGLQFLFEYFSETQRNKGNFPGRFSGRQFSNSRSEMNVSTLELGDSALYLCASSLDWTETYEQYFGPGTRLTVT.

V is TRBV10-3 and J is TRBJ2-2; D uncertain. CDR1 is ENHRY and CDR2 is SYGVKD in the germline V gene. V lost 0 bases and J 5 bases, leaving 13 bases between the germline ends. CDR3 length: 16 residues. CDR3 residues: CAISESILVSTGELFF. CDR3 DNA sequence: TGTGCCATCAGTGAGTCGATCCTCGTCTCAACCGGGGAGCTGTTTTTT.

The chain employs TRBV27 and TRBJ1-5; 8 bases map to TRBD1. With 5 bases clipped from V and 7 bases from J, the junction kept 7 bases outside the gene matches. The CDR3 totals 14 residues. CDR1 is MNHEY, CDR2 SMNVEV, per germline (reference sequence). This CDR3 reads CASSPDRGHQPQHF. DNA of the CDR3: TGTGCCAGCAGTCCCGACAGGGGTCACCAGCCCCAGCATTTT.

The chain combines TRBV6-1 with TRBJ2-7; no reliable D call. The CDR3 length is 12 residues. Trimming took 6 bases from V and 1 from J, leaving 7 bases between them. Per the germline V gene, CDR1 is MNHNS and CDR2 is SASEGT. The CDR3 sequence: CASRWPSYEQYF. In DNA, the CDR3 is TGTGCCAGCAGGTGGCCGTCCTACGAGCAGTACTTC.

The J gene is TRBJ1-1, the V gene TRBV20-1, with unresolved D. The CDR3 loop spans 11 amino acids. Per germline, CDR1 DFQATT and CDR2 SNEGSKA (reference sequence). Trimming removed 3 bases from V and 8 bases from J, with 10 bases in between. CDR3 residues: CSASMWQEAFF. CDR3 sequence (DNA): TGCAGTGCTAGTATGTGGCAGGAAGCTTTCTTT.